The entry that follows covers one TCR beta chain sequence. Its antigen is unidentified. This sample is drawn from a study of cytomegalovirus exposure and HLA in healthy donors. The study, taken as a whole, reports: Accurate HLA-A and HLA-B prediction from TCR beta sequences was reported for most subjects. Later, an analysis found that common viral pathogens appeared to be linked with several of the most significant clusters.

PCR employed 60 Vbeta and 13 Jbeta primers. Clones were read by immunoSEQ multiplex PCR, and TCRdb kept only the in-frame ones, dropping some. Altogether under 200,000 clones are present, around 82% being singletons, with the ten largest covering over 2%. The V gene's germline CDR1 is SEHNR and CDR2 FQNEAQ (reference sequence). V was pared by 3 bases and J by 4 bases, with 5 bases between. The length of the CDR3 is 12 residues. Sequencing input: PBMCs. The sequence was collected from a man aged 55-75 years in good health and CMV-seronegative. V usage is TRBV7-9 and J usage is TRBJ2-3, with a weak D call TRBD2 (5 bases). The CDR3, as DNA: TGTGCCAGCAGCTTCGGGGCAGATACGCAGTATTTT. This sequence encodes CASSFGADTQYF.